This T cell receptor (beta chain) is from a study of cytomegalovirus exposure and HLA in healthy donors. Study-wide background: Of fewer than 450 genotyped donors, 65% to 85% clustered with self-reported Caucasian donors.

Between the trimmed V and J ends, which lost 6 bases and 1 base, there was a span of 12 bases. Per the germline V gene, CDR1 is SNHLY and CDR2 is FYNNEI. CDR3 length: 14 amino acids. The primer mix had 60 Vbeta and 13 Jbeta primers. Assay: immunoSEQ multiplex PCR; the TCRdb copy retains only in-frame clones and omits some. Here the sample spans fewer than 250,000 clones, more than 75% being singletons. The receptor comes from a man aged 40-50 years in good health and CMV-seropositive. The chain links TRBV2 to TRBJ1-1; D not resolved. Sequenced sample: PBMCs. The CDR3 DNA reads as TGTGCCAGCAGCCCAGGAGGAGCGAACACTGAAGCTTTCTTT. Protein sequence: CASSPGGANTEAFF.